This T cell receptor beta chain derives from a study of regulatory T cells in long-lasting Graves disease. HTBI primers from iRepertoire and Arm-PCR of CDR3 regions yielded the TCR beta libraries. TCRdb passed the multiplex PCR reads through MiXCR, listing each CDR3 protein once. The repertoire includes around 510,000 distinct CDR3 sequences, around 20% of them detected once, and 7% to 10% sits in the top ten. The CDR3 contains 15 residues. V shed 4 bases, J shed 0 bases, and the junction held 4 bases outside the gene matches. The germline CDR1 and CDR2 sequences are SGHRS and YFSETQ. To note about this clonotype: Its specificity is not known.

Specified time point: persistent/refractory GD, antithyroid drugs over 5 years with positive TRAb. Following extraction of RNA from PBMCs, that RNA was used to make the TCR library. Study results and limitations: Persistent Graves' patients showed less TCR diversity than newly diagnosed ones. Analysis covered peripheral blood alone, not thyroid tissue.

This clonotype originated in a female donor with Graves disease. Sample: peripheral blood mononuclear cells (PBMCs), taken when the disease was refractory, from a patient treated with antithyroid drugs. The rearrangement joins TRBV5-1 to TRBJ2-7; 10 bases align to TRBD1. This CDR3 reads CASSEDRGPSYEQYF. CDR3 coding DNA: TGCGCCAGCAGCGAAGACAGGGGGCCCTCCTACGAGCAGTACTTC.